This T cell receptor beta chain is drawn from a study of tumor and adjacent non-tumor tissue in lung cancer. The overall study: Patients were aged about 30 to 80, about 10 men and about five women, stage I to III.

The CDR3 extends over 16 amino acids. From germline, CDR1 is DFQATT and CDR2 SNEGSKA (reference sequence). Study observations and caveats: Top 100 clones took a larger repertoire share in normal lung.

No cell sorting was done before RNA was extracted from the tissue. Distant lung tissue was collected more than 3 cm away from the tumor edge. Newly diagnosed lung cancer patients had thoracic surgery in China, August–November 2014, without prior chemotherapy. Comment on this clonotype: Its target is not known. Relative to the germline gene, one junction end is altered; a read error may explain this.

Three rounds of nested PCR, following a modified ARM-PCR protocol, produced the TCRbeta library. Each CDR3 protein is one row after TCRdb ran MiXCR on the multiplex PCR reads. The data show under 75,000 distinct CDR3 sequences, less than 75% seen once. The chain joins TRBV20-1 to TRBJ2-7, with D perhaps given as TRBD1 or TRBD2 (6 bases each). The sample consisted of distant non-tumor lung tissue. The clonotype comes from a woman aged 45-60 years with non-small cell lung cancer. CDR3 in amino acids: CSGRAPLAGHTYEQYF. CDR3 bases: TGCAGTGGTAGAGCTCCTTTGGCGGGACATACTTACGAGCAGTACTTC.